These 21 T cell receptor beta chains share one sample of origin, sequenced in a study of blood T cells in healthy people across ages. Then a second PCR, running roughly 7 to 12 cycles, was carried out with a sample-barcoded 5' primer and a J-beta primer mix. TCRdb re-called the 5' RACE reads with MiXCR, one entry per CDR3 protein. The table includes around 2 million distinct CDR3 sequences, around 40% detected once. Sequencing was done on a sample of blood. The receptors here all came from a human donor in good health.

The rearrangement links TRBV29-1 to TRBJ2-5, with D possibly TRBD2 on 7 matching bases. Trimming cost V 1 base and J 2 bases, with 11 bases left between them. Germline CDR1 reads SQVTM; CDR2 reads ANQGSEA. This CDR3 spans 14 amino acids. The CDR3 region has the DNA TGCAGCGTTGAAGGAGGGGGGGCGCAAGAGACCCAGTACTTC. Its translation is CSVEGGGAQETQYF.

Ten or more counts support this clonotype. The gene calls are TRBV5-1 and TRBJ2-1; D ambiguous. From germline, CDR1 is SGHRS and CDR2 YFSETQ. The V end lost 2 bases, the J end lost 9 bases, and 12 bases lay between the germline ends. The CDR3 spans 13 residues. The CDR3 reads CASSFGQGGEQFF. The CDR3 bases are TGCGCCAGCAGCTTCGGCCAAGGCGGTGAGCAGTTCTTC.

The chain couples TRBV20-1 to TRBJ1-5, with D maybe TRBD1 (6 bases). The CDR3 is 17 amino acids. The V gene lost 0 bases and the J gene lost 3 bases, with 18 bases spanning the gap. The germline gives CDR1 DFQATT, CDR2 SNEGSKA (reference sequence). CDR3 residues: CSARDIRDTQNNQPQHF. CDR3 bases: TGCAGTGCTAGAGATATAAGGGACACACAAAACAATCAGCCCCAGCATTTT.

This clonotype was observed a handful of times. V is TRBV29-1 and J is TRBJ1-1; D may be TRBD1 (6 bases). The CDR3 covers 14 residues. The V gene's germline CDR1 is SQVTM and CDR2 ANQGSEA. This CDR3 reads CGSKGGSSHTEAFF. Written as DNA, the CDR3 is TGCGGATCGAAGGGGGGGTCCAGTCACACTGAAGCTTTCTTT.

This clonotype was found many times. V gene TRBV6-4 combines with J gene TRBJ1-1; D remains unclear. Germline CDR1 reads MRHNA; CDR2 reads SNTAGT. Trimming pared 6 bases from V and 1 base from J, leaving 9 bases between. This CDR3 has 13 residues. CDR3 DNA: TGTGCCAGCAGCGTGCAAGAGAACACTGAAGCTTTCTTT. Its protein product is CASSVQENTEAFF.

This clonotype appeared a few times. The gene calls are TRBV6-6 and TRBJ1-1, with 8 bases fitting TRBD1. This CDR3 contains 14 residues. The V segment lost 4 bases and the J segment 5 bases; nucleotides outside the gene matches: 6. Germline loops: CDR1 MNHNY, CDR2 SVGAGI (reference sequence). The CDR3 nucleotides are TGTGCCAGCAGTTTCGACAGGGGAGAAACTGAAGCTTTCTTT. Translating gives CASSFDRGETEAFF.

This clonotype was picked up a small number of times. The J gene is TRBJ2-7, the V gene TRBV20-1; 8 positions agree with TRBD2. This CDR3 contains 15 residues. With V trimmed by 4 bases and J by 3 bases, 11 bases remained unmatched. From germline, CDR1 is DFQATT and CDR2 SNEGSKA (reference sequence). The CDR3 sequence: CSANAGGGPFYEQYF. CDR3 bases: TGCAGTGCTAATGCTGGCGGGGGGCCCTTCTACGAGCAGTACTTC.

This clonotype turned up a few times. The V call is TRBV7-2, the J call TRBJ1-1; D may be TRBD1 (5 bases). In germline, CDR1 is SGHTA, CDR2 FQGNSA. The CDR3 is made up of 14 amino acids. The V end was cut by 6 bases, the J end by 1 base, with 12 bases between. CDR3 sequence reads: CASSSGLTNTEAFF. The CDR3 coding sequence is TGTGCCAGCAGTTCGGGACTCACGAACACTGAAGCTTTCTTT.

V is TRBV7-9 and J is TRBJ2-3, with 9 bases matching TRBD2. The CDR3 totals 18 residues. Germline values: CDR1 SEHNR, CDR2 FQNEAQ (reference sequence). V shed 0 bases and J 2 bases; nucleotides not matched to a gene: 9. This chain's CDR3 is CASSLASGGTGSTDTQYF. The CDR3 region has the DNA TGTGCCAGCAGCTTAGCCAGCGGGGGGACCGGATCCACAGATACGCAGTATTTT.

The chain employs TRBV6-1 and TRBJ2-1; D unresolved. The V gene lost 3 bases and the J gene lost 11 bases, with 14 bases spanning the gap. Germline lookup yields CDR1 MNHNS and CDR2 SASEGT. The CDR3 spans 13 residues. The CDR3 sequence is CASSELYPMQQFF. CDR3 DNA: TGTGCCAGCAGTGAGCTCTATCCCATGCAGCAGTTCTTC.

The CDR3 spells CASSLALAASYNEQFF. CDR3 nucleotides: TGTGCCAGCAGCCTTGCACTAGCGGCATCCTACAATGAGCAGTTCTTC. V usage is TRBV5-5 and J usage is TRBJ2-1; TRBD2 matches at 8 bases. The CDR3 consists of 16 residues. The germline gives CDR1 SGHKS, CDR2 YYEKEE (reference sequence). Trimming cost V 4 bases and J 1 base; bases outside gene matches: 7.

Notes on this clonotype: One end of the junction varies from germline; a read error may be responsible. The chain joins TRBV7-2 to TRBJ1-2, with D possibly TRBD1 on 5 matching bases. The CDR3 length is 15 residues. The germline V gene has CDR1 SGHTA and CDR2 FQGNSA. This chain's CDR3 is CASTLSRGGDYGYTF. CDR3 nucleotide sequence: TGTGCCAGCACCTTATCCCGGGGCGGGGACTATGGCTACACCTTC.

The chain has TRBV4-3 and TRBJ1-2; TRBD1 aligns across 12 bases. Germline-derived CDR1 and CDR2 are LGHNA and YSLEER. The CDR3 is 17 amino acids. Trimming cost V 0 bases and J 5 bases; bases outside gene matches: 7. CDR3 bases: TGCGCCAGCAGCCAAGAGGGACAGGGGGCTTCTTGGTATGGCTACACCTTC. This translates into CASSQEGQGASWYGYTF.

This chain connects TRBV4-3 to TRBJ1-2; no clear D gene. V lost 1 base and J 4 bases, leaving 13 bases between the germline ends. Germline values: CDR1 LGHNA, CDR2 YSLEER. There are 15 residues in the CDR3. CDR3 in amino acids: CASSQGPGISYGYTF. The CDR3 DNA sequence: TGCGCCAGCAGCCAAGGTCCGGGAATCAGCTATGGCTACACCTTC.

V usage is TRBV5-5 and J usage is TRBJ2-7; D remains unclear. Trimming shortened V by 0 bases and J by 4 bases, and 14 bases separated the two germline ends. This CDR3 spans 15 amino acids. Germline V gene sequence: CDR1 SGHKS, CDR2 YYEKEE (reference sequence). The CDR3 loop is CASSLDGRRAYEQYF. In nucleotides, the CDR3 is TGTGCCAGCAGCTTGGATGGCAGGAGAGCTTACGAGCAGTACTTC.

On this clonotype: At one end, the junction sequence differs from germline, possibly due to a read error. This chain links TRBV7-2 with TRBJ2-7, with no clear D. Per germline, CDR1 SGHTA and CDR2 FQGNSA. The CDR3 covers 12 residues. The CDR3 region is CAGSSQTYEQYF. The CDR3 DNA is TGTGCCGGCAGCTCTCAGACCTACGAGCAGTACTTC.

The gene calls are TRBV5-1 and TRBJ1-1; tentatively, D is TRBD1 (5 bases). This CDR3 region has 14 residues. The V gene's germline CDR1 is SGHRS and CDR2 YFSETQ. V was shortened by 4 bases and J by 6 bases, with 16 bases between the two germline ends. In DNA form, the CDR3 reads TGCGCCAGCAGCCATTCCGGGGGGGTCGCTGAAGCTTTCTTT. As protein: CASSHSGGVAEAFF.

This clonotype was recorded a few times. This chain uses TRBV18 with TRBJ2-2; 10 bases agree with TRBD1. CDR1 is KGHSH and CDR2 is LQKENI in the germline V gene. J gave up 6 bases and V 3 bases, and 4 bases lay outside the gene matches. This CDR3 is built from 15 residues. CDR3 region: CASSPETGGSGELFF. The CDR3 DNA follows: TGTGCCAGCTCACCTGAGACAGGGGGCTCCGGGGAGCTGTTTTTT.

V gene TRBV20-1 combines with J gene TRBJ1-2; D perhaps matches TRBD1 (5 bases). CDR1 and CDR2 from the germline V gene are DFQATT and SNEGSKA (reference sequence). The CDR3 consists of 21 residues. V dropped 0 bases and J dropped 4 bases, with 33 bases sitting between them. CDR3 sequence (DNA): TGCAGTGCTAGAGACTCATTTTTCGGGTTTAGTGAACAGGCTCACGTCTATGGCTACACCTTC. Protein sequence: CSARDSFFGFSEQAHVYGYTF.

The chain combines TRBV6-5 with TRBJ2-1; D is possibly TRBD1 or TRBD2 (6 bases each). The assigned J gene may be wrong: the sequence end matches TRBJ2-7 better. This CDR3 comprises 14 residues. The V gene's germline CDR1 is MNHEY and CDR2 SVGAGI. The CDR3 bases are TGTGCCAGCAGCGGGGGAATATGGGACAACGAGCAGTACTTC. It yields the protein CASSGGIWDNEQYF.

The rearrangement joins TRBV10-3 to TRBJ1-5; maybe TRBD1 (5 bases). V was trimmed by 6 bases and J by 4 bases, leaving 10 bases between them. CDR1 ENHRY and CDR2 SYGVKD come from the germline V gene. This CDR3 has 13 residues. In DNA, the CDR3 is TGTGCCATCAGGGGGGGGGTTAATCAGCCCCAGCATTTT. Translation: CAIRGGVNQPQHF.